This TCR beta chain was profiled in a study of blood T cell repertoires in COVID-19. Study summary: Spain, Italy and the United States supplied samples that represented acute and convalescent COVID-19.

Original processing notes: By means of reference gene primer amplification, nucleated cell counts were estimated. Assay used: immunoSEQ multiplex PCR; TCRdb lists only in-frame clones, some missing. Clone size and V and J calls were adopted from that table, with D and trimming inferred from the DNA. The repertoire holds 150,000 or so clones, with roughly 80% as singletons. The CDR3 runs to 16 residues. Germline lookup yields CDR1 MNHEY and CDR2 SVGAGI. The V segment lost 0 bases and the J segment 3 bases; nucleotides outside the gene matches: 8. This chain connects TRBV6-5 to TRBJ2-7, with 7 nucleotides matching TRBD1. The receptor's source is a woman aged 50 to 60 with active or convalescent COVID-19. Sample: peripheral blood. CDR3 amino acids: CASSYSSVGQHYEQYF. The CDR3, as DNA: TGTGCCAGCAGTTACTCGTCCGTGGGACAGCACTACGAGCAGTACTTC.